Sequencing of this TCR beta chain was carried out in a study of early T cells in non-severe SARS-CoV-2 infection. Study summary: Sequencing used unsorted whole-blood bulk RNA, so chains lack pairing.

CDR3 size: 16 residues. Germline V lookup: CDR1 SGHNT, CDR2 YYREEE (reference sequence). V was clipped by 2 bases and J by 6 bases, with 19 bases between them. The TCR library protocol attached unique molecular identifiers to the individual cDNA molecules. TCRdb reprocessed the 5' RACE reads via MiXCR and lists one record per CDR3 protein. In the table there are 50,000 to 70,000 distinct CDR3 sequences, about 8.9% of which are singletons. The chain is built from TRBV5-4 and TRBJ2-3; D not resolved. The sequence derives from an adult who was a healthcare worker with PCR-confirmed SARS-CoV-2 infection or an uninfected control (not recorded which). The specimen was whole blood. CDR3 region: CASSLRAGAARDTQYF. The CDR3, as DNA: TGTGCCAGCAGCTTACGGGCAGGTGCGGCTCGGGATACGCAGTATTTT.